A selection of T cell receptor beta chains follows, all from one sample in a study of OX40 agonist ivuxolimab in advanced cancers. Only in-frame clones appear in the TCRdb table, and some are missing; sequencing was by immunoSEQ multiplex PCR. This sample carries tens of thousands of clones, about nine tenths of them seen once, and the ten largest clones take about 19%. This sample comprised CD4+ or CD8+ T cells sorted from blood, obtained in a trial of the OX40 agonist ivuxolimab. The receptors stem from an adult with an advanced solid tumor such as melanoma, head and neck, liver or kidney cancer. CDR3s include the opening cysteine and the closing phenylalanine or tryptophan. D genes are given only for firm matches. Clone size is given for some rows only: seen once, a few or many times, or a class if the clone is expanded.

V gene: TRBV7-9
D gene: .
clone size: .
J gene: TRBJ1-2
CDR3 DNA: TGTGCCAGCAGGGACGACAACTATGGCTACACCTTC
CDR3 protein: CASRDDNYGYTF

V gene: TRBV6-5
D gene: .
clone size: .
J gene: TRBJ2-7
CDR3 DNA: TGTGCCAGCAGTTATGGGCAGGGGGGGTACGAGCAGTACTTC
CDR3 protein: CASSYGQGGYEQYF

V gene: TRBV5-5
D gene: .
clone size: .
J gene: TRBJ2-7
CDR3 DNA: TGTGCCAGCAGCAACCCCTCGGCAGGGAAAGGGGCCTACGAGCAGTACTTC
CDR3 protein: CASSNPSAGKGAYEQYF

V gene: TRBV30
D gene: TRBD2
clone size: .
J gene: TRBJ2-3
CDR3 DNA: TGTGCCTGGAGGGCGACTAGCGGGGGGGCCTTCGTTATGGATACGCAGTATTTT
CDR3 protein: CAWRATSGGAFVMDTQYF

V gene: TRBV11-2
D gene: .
clone size: .
J gene: TRBJ2-7
CDR3 DNA: TGTGCCAGCAGCTTATCCCGTAGCTACGAGCAGTACTTC
CDR3 protein: CASSLSRSYEQYF

V gene: TRBV27
D gene: .
clone size: .
J gene: TRBJ2-7
CDR3 DNA: TGTGCCAGCAGTCCCGGGACCCCTGACGAGCAGTACTTC
CDR3 protein: CASSPGTPDEQYF

V gene: TRBV28
D gene: TRBD2
clone size: .
J gene: TRBJ2-7
CDR3 DNA: TGTGCCAGCAGTTCGTCCTCACTAGCGGGGGGCGCCTACGAGCAGTACTTC
CDR3 protein: CASSSSSLAGGAYEQYF

V gene: TRBV9
D gene: .
clone size: .
J gene: TRBJ2-3
CDR3 DNA: TGTGCCAGCAGCGGATACGAGGGGCCGAAAGATACGCAGTATTTT
CDR3 protein: CASSGYEGPKDTQYF

V gene: TRBV6-5
D gene: .
clone size: once
J gene: TRBJ1-2
CDR3 DNA: TGTGCCAGCAGCACCGGAGGGGGTAACTATGGCTACACCTTC
CDR3 protein: CASSTGGGNYGYTF

V gene: TRBV2
D gene: .
clone size: .
J gene: TRBJ2-1
CDR3 DNA: TGTGCCAGCAGTGAAACAGATTACAATGAGCAGTTCTTC
CDR3 protein: CASSETDYNEQFF

V gene: TRBV15
D gene: .
clone size: .
J gene: TRBJ1-2
CDR3 DNA: TGTGCCACCAGCAGCGCGGTAGGAGGAACCTCCACCCATGGCTACACCTTC
CDR3 protein: CATSSAVGGTSTHGYTF

V gene: TRBV11-2
D gene: .
clone size: .
J gene: TRBJ2-1
CDR3 DNA: TGTGCCAGCAGCTTAACAGGTTTTCCCGGTGATGAGCAGTTCTTC
CDR3 protein: CASSLTGFPGDEQFF

V gene: TRBV28
D gene: .
clone size: .
J gene: TRBJ2-2
CDR3 DNA: TGTGCCAGCAGTTTTCCGGGGGTGGACACCGGGGAGCTGTTTTTT
CDR3 protein: CASSFPGVDTGELFF

V gene: TRBV28
D gene: TRBD1
clone size: .
J gene: TRBJ2-3
CDR3 DNA: TGTGCCAGCGAGACAGGGGCCACAGATACGCAGTATTTT
CDR3 protein: CASETGATDTQYF

V gene: TRBV10-2
D gene: .
clone size: .
J gene: TRBJ2-2
CDR3 DNA: TGCGCCAGCACGGGACACCCAACGGCCGGGGAGCTGTTTTTT
CDR3 protein: CASTGHPTAGELFF

V gene: TRBV30
D gene: TRBD2
clone size: .
J gene: TRBJ2-2
CDR3 DNA: TGTGCCTGGAGTCGACTAGCGGGGGCTGGGGAGCTGTTTTTT
CDR3 protein: CAWSRLAGAGELFF